The sequence of this T cell receptor beta chain was determined in a study of cytomegalovirus exposure and HLA in healthy donors. Overall study: The early release's HLA-typed donors yielded tens of millions of unique TCRs.

PCR used 60 Vbeta primers and 13 Jbeta primers. Here immunoSEQ multiplex PCR was the method, and the copy in TCRdb shows in-frame clones only, minus some. The sample comprises 55,000 to 80,000 clones, 65% to 70% of which are singletons, and less than 25% rests with the top ten. Healthy donors of bone marrow made up the group. Notes on this clone: Its antigen is unidentified.

The V end lost 7 bases, the J end lost 0 bases, and 11 bases lay between the germline ends. The CDR3 has 14 residues. Germline V gives CDR1 MNHNY, CDR2 SVGAGI (reference sequence). Study outcomes and limitations: Later analysis demonstrated an association between a missense DCLRE1C variant and TCR beta V- and J-gene trimming. Specific recognition of CMV antigens was confirmed in vitro for three chains (all CMV-associated).

The sequencing sample was made of PBMCs. The clonotype was recovered from a man between 35 and 55 years old in good health and CMV-seropositive. J is TRBJ2-3 and V is TRBV6-6, with D tentatively TRBD1 (6 bases). The DNA for the CDR3 is TGTGCCAGCATCGGACAGCTTAGCACAGATACGCAGTATTTT. It specifies CASIGQLSTDTQYF.